This is a list of T cell receptor beta chains from one sample in a study of blood T cell repertoires in COVID-19. Measured with immunoSEQ multiplex PCR; TCRdb has only the in-frame clones, and not every one. The sample records roughly 290,000 clones, 90% being singletons. What was sequenced was PBMCs or T cells enriched from blood (not recorded which). The receptors were sampled from a woman between 18 and 30 years old with acute COVID-19. Both conserved end residues are part of each CDR3. The D gene is left open where the match is weak. The size entry is marked missing in some rows and otherwise reads once, few, many or a size class.

j_call,v_call,d_call,clone_size,cdr3_aa,cdr3_nt
TRBJ1-1,TRBV19,-,-,CASSIRGPNTEAFF,TGTGCCAGTAGTATAAGGGGCCCGAACACTGAAGCTTTCTTT
TRBJ2-1,TRBV18,TRBD2,once,CASSPGTTLNEQFF,TGTGCCAGCTCACCCGGGACTACCCTAAATGAGCAGTTCTTC
TRBJ2-5,TRBV18,-,-,CASSPGLGETQYF,TGTGCCAGCTCACCAGGCCTTGGAGAGACCCAGTACTTC
TRBJ2-3,TRBV5-1,TRBD2,-,CASSLGGRPDTQYF,TGCGCCAGCAGCTTGGGCGGGAGGCCCGATACGCAGTATTTT
TRBJ1-6,TRBV7-9,-,-,CASSRRDTISPLHF,TGTGCCAGCAGCCGCCGGGACACGATTTCACCCCTCCACTTT
TRBJ2-1,TRBV28,TRBD2,-,CASSLFSSGNYNEQFF,TGTGCCAGCAGTTTATTCTCTAGCGGGAACTACAATGAGCAGTTCTTC
TRBJ1-6,TRBV30,-,-,CAWTAGDNSPLHF,TGTGCCTGGACGGCAGGGGATAATTCACCCCTCCACTTT
TRBJ2-3,TRBV6-5,-,-,CASTLATTDTQYF,TGTGCCAGCACGCTAGCAACCACAGATACGCAGTATTTT
TRBJ2-5,TRBV7-6,-,-,CASSPRVEGTQYF,TGTGCCAGCAGCCCCCGGGTAGAAGGGACCCAGTACTTC
TRBJ2-4,TRBV5-5,TRBD2,-,CASSPTSGQTHQYF,TGTGCCAGCAGTCCCACTAGCGGTCAAACCCATCAGTACTTC
TRBJ1-5,TRBV19,TRBD1,-,CASVGQGGSNQPQHF,TGTGCCAGTGTTGGACAGGGAGGGAGCAATCAGCCCCAGCATTTT
TRBJ2-7,TRBV4-2,TRBD1,once,CASSQQTGSPYEQYF,TGTGCCAGCAGCCAGCAGACAGGGTCCCCCTACGAGCAGTACTTC
TRBJ2-2,TRBV19,TRBD1,-,CASTRTGAGAGELFF,TGTGCCAGTACCAGGACAGGGGCAGGGGCCGGGGAGCTGTTTTTT
TRBJ1-1,TRBV5-1,-,once,CASSPGGESTEAFF,TGCGCCAGCAGCCCCGGGGGGGAAAGCACTGAAGCTTTCTTT
TRBJ1-3,TRBV5-1,-,-,CASSLDGGGNTIYF,TGCGCCAGCAGCTTGGATGGAGGGGGAAACACCATATATTTT